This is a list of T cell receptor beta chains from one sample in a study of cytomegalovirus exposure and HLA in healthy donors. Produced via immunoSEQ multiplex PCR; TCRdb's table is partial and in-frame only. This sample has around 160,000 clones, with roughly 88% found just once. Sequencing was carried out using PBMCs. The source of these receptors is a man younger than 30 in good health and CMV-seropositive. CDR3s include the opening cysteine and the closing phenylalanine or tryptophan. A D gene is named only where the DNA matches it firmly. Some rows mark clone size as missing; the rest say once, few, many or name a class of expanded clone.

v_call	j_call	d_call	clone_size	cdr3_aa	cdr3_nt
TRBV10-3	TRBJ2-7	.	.	CAISGSDRPFPYEQYF	TGTGCCATCAGTGGCTCAGACAGGCCGTTCCCCTACGAGCAGTACTTC
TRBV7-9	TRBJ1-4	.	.	CASSLWERSNEKLFF	TGTGCCAGCAGCTTATGGGAGCGAAGTAATGAAAAACTGTTTTTT
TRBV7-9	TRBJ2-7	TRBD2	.	CASSSTSGGYEQYF	TGTGCCAGCAGCTCCACTAGCGGGGGCTACGAGCAGTACTTC
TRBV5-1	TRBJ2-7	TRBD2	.	CASSPGGGSYEQYF	TGCGCCAGCAGCCCGGGCGGGGGATCCTACGAGCAGTACTTC
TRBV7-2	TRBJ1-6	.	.	CASSSRRSSYNSPLHF	TGTGCCAGCAGCTCCAGAAGAAGCTCCTATAATTCACCCCTCCACTTT
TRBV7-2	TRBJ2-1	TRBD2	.	CASSKGPAGTYNEQFF	TGTGCCAGCAGCAAAGGGCCAGCGGGGACCTACAATGAGCAGTTCTTC
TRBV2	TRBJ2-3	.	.	CAVTTRDTQYF	TGTGCCGTAACGACTCGGGATACGCAGTATTTT
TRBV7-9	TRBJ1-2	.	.	CASSLRTDYGYTF	TGTGCCAGCAGCCTGCGGACTGATTATGGCTACACCTTC
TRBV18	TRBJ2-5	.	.	CASSLVNTGLGEKETQYF	TGTGCCAGCTCACTTGTCAATACAGGGTTGGGAGAGAAAGAGACCCAGTACTTC
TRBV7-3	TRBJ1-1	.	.	CASSLTSAGADTEAFF	TGTGCCAGCAGCTTAACGTCGGCGGGGGCGGACACTGAAGCTTTCTTT
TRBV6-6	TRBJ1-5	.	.	CASSYRGQNQPQHF	TGTGCCAGCAGTTACAGAGGACAGAATCAGCCCCAGCATTTT
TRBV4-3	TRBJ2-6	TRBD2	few	CASSPSWGGNGANVLTF	TGCGCCAGCAGCCCCAGTTGGGGGGGGAATGGGGCCAACGTCCTGACTTTC
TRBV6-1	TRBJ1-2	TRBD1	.	CASSEGGTGYGYTF	TGTGCCAGCAGTGAAGGGGGGACAGGTTATGGCTACACCTTC
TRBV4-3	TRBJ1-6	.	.	CASSQDLGPGANNSPLHF	TGCGCCAGCAGCCAAGATCTCGGGCCGGGAGCGAATAATTCACCCCTCCACTTT
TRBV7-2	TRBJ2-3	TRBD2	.	CASSSHTSGGVYTQYF	TGTGCCAGCAGCTCACATACTAGCGGGGGGGTCTATACGCAGTATTTT
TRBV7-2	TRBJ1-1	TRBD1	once	CASSLDRGQDEAFF	TGTGCCAGCAGCTTAGACAGGGGGCAGGATGAAGCTTTCTTT
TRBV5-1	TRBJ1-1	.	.	CASCFRGPNTEAFF	TGCGCCAGCTGTTTCAGGGGTCCGAACACTGAAGCTTTCTTT
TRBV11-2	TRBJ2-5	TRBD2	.	CASSLGLSGGTEETQYF	TGTGCCAGCAGCTTAGGTTTAAGCGGGGGGACAGAAGAGACCCAGTACTTC
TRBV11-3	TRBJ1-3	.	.	CASSLFLWGGTGNTIYF	TGTGCCAGCAGTCTTTTCCTCTGGGGGGGAACTGGAAACACCATATATTTT
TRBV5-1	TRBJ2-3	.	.	CASSVPLAGSTDTQYF	TGCGCCAGCAGCGTTCCCCTGGCGGGGAGCACAGATACGCAGTATTTT
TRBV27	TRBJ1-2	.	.	CASSLSSGLYGYTF	TGTGCCAGCAGTTTATCGTCGGGACTGTATGGCTACACCTTC
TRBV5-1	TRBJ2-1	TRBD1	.	CASSLAQGAYNEQFF	TGCGCCAGCAGCTTGGCACAGGGGGCCTACAATGAGCAGTTCTTC
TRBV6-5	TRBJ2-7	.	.	CASSSTRYEQYF	TGTGCCAGCAGTTCGACAAGATACGAGCAGTACTTC
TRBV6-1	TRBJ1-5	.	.	CASSSVEKRQPQHF	TGTGCCAGCAGTAGCGTCGAGAAACGGCAGCCCCAGCATTTT
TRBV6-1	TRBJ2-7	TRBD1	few	CASSRAGQGAYEQYF	TGTGCCAGCAGTAGAGCGGGACAGGGGGCCTACGAGCAGTACTTC
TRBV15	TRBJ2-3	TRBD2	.	CATSGRRGGVTDTQYF	TGTGCCACCAGCGGCCGTCGCGGGGGGGTCACAGATACGCAGTATTTT
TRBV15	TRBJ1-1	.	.	CATSRDPGISTEAFF	TGTGCCACCAGCAGGGACCCAGGGATTTCAACTGAAGCTTTCTTT
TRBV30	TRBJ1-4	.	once	CAWSVSRTAKLFF	TGTGCCTGGAGTGTATCCCGGACAGCCAAACTGTTTTTT
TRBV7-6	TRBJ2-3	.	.	CASSQLWGIADTQYF	TGTGCCAGCAGCCAACTTTGGGGAATAGCGGATACGCAGTATTTT
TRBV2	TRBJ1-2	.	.	CASSEGTPTYGYTF	TGTGCCAGCAGTGAAGGGACACCTACCTATGGCTACACCTTC
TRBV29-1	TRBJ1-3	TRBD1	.	CSVGQGTSGNTIYF	TGCAGCGTCGGACAGGGCACCTCTGGAAACACCATATATTTT
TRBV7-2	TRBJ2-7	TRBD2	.	CASSNLGGGSYEQYF	TGTGCCAGCAGCAACCTCGGCGGGGGCTCCTACGAGCAGTACTTC
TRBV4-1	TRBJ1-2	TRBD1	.	CASSQESAGGRYGYTF	TGCGCCAGCAGCCAAGAATCGGCAGGGGGCCGGTATGGCTACACCTTC
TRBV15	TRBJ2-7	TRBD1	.	CATSRDRGQLEQYF	TGTGCCACCAGCAGAGACAGGGGGCAGCTCGAGCAGTACTTC
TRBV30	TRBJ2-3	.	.	CAWRWRGGTDTQYF	TGTGCCTGGAGGTGGCGGGGCGGGACAGATACGCAGTATTTT
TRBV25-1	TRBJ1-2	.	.	CASSAHDLNGYTF	TGTGCCAGCAGTGCCCACGACTTGAATGGCTACACCTTC
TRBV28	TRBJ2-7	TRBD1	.	CASSSSPGQGSIAYEQYF	TGTGCCAGCAGTTCCTCTCCGGGACAGGGGTCGATTGCGTACGAGCAGTACTTC
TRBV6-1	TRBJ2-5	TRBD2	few	CASSDLAGNLETQYF	TGTGCCAGCAGTGATCTAGCGGGGAACCTCGAGACCCAGTACTTC
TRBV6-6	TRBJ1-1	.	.	CASSPGQPTEAFF	TGTGCCAGCAGTCCTGGACAGCCCACTGAAGCTTTCTTT
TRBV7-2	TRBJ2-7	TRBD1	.	CASSPWAGTGGGEQYF	TGTGCCAGCAGCCCGTGGGCCGGGACAGGGGGCGGCGAGCAGTACTTC
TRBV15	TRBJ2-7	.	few	CATSRIQSGNSYEQYF	TGTGCCACCAGCAGAATCCAATCCGGGAACTCCTACGAGCAGTACTTC
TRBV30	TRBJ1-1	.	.	CAWRGDTEAFF	TGTGCCTGGAGGGGAGACACTGAAGCTTTCTTT
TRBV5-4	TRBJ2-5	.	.	CASSSEQGLLVGTQYF	TGTGCCAGCAGCTCTGAACAGGGACTACTGGTGGGGACCCAGTACTTC
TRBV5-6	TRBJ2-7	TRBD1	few	CASSFGTAYEQYF	TGTGCCAGCAGCTTCGGGACAGCCTACGAGCAGTACTTC
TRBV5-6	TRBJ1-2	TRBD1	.	CASTPDRGSGYTF	TGTGCCAGCACCCCGGACAGGGGGTCCGGCTACACCTTC
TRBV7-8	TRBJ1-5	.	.	CASSLGQALWPQHF	TGTGCCAGCAGCTTAGGGCAGGCCTTATGGCCCCAGCATTTT
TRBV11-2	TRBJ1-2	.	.	CASSLDRAPYTF	TGTGCCAGCAGCTTAGACAGGGCCCCCTACACCTTC
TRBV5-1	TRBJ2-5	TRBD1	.	CASSSRQGYQETQYF	TGCGCCAGCAGCTCACGACAGGGTTACCAAGAGACCCAGTACTTC
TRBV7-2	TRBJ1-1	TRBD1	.	CASSYRTGDTEAFF	TGTGCCAGCAGCTACAGGACAGGGGACACTGAAGCTTTCTTT
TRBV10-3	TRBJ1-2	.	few	CAISATRETRNYGYTF	TGTGCCATCAGCGCGACCCGGGAAACCCGTAACTATGGCTACACCTTC